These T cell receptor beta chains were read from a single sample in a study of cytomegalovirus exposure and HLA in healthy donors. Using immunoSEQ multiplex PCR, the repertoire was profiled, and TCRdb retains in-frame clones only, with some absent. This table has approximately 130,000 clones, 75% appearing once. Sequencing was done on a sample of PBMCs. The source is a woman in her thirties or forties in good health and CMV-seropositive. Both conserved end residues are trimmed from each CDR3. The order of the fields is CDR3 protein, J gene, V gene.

cdr3_aa: ASSLGQGAYYEQY; j_call: TRBJ2-7; v_call: TRBV7-9
cdr3_aa: ASTYASSTDTQY; j_call: TRBJ2-3; v_call: TRBV19
cdr3_aa: ASSPSLEMSTDTQY; j_call: TRBJ2-3; v_call: TRBV5-4
cdr3_aa: SVRTGRTYEQY; j_call: TRBJ2-7; v_call: TRBV29-1
cdr3_aa: ASSHGTSGRGSTDTQY; j_call: TRBJ2-3; v_call: TRBV4-3
cdr3_aa: SVVAGGNGYT; j_call: TRBJ1-2; v_call: TRBV29-1
cdr3_aa: ASSGGLGTVPRSPLH; j_call: TRBJ1-6; v_call: TRBV6-1
cdr3_aa: ASSQVLSGGHYEQY; j_call: TRBJ2-7; v_call: TRBV4-1
cdr3_aa: ASSRTGGLMNTEAF; j_call: TRBJ1-1; v_call: TRBV7-2
cdr3_aa: ASSVDSRETQY; j_call: TRBJ2-5; v_call: TRBV9
cdr3_aa: ASTEPGNSRAF; j_call: TRBJ1-1; v_call: TRBV7-9
cdr3_aa: ASSLRGTGGRYEQY; j_call: TRBJ2-7; v_call: TRBV14
cdr3_aa: SETTGSNTEAF; j_call: TRBJ1-1; v_call: TRBV29-1
cdr3_aa: ASSQEAFSTGANVLT; j_call: TRBJ2-6; v_call: TRBV4-3
cdr3_aa: ASSYSGGAYNEQF; j_call: TRBJ2-1; v_call: TRBV13
cdr3_aa: ASSSGQLVNTEAF; j_call: TRBJ1-1; v_call: TRBV9
cdr3_aa: ATMTGELYTEAF; j_call: TRBJ1-1; v_call: TRBV7-9
cdr3_aa: ASSRASGPNYEQY; j_call: TRBJ2-7; v_call: TRBV4-1
cdr3_aa: ASSPQGNTGELF; j_call: TRBJ2-2; v_call: TRBV4-2
cdr3_aa: ASSFIMDRANYGYT; j_call: TRBJ1-2; v_call: TRBV7-8
cdr3_aa: ASSPLTGNTGELF; j_call: TRBJ2-2; v_call: TRBV7-6
cdr3_aa: ATSEGKGGTGELF; j_call: TRBJ2-2; v_call: TRBV15
cdr3_aa: ATRGENTGELF; j_call: TRBJ2-2; v_call: TRBV9
cdr3_aa: ASSAWTGGNSPLH; j_call: TRBJ1-6; v_call: TRBV7-2
cdr3_aa: ASSWRQGGEQY; j_call: TRBJ2-7; v_call: TRBV7-2
cdr3_aa: ASSLDERTQH; j_call: TRBJ1-5; v_call: TRBV11-2
cdr3_aa: ASSFRTGRVPGELF; j_call: TRBJ2-2; v_call: TRBV27
cdr3_aa: ASSFRGSYQTSSGNTIY; j_call: TRBJ1-3; v_call: TRBV9
cdr3_aa: AWREGTRVQETQY; j_call: TRBJ2-5; v_call: TRBV30
cdr3_aa: ASSLGTGNYYGYT; j_call: TRBJ1-2; v_call: TRBV5-4
cdr3_aa: AISESTRSNQPQH; j_call: TRBJ1-5; v_call: TRBV10-3
cdr3_aa: ASSFEGESSTDTQY; j_call: TRBJ2-3; v_call: TRBV13
cdr3_aa: ASSEVGGYEQY; j_call: TRBJ2-7; v_call: TRBV25-1
cdr3_aa: ASSQDLNEKLF; j_call: TRBJ1-4; v_call: TRBV4-2
cdr3_aa: ASRRASTTDTQY; j_call: TRBJ2-3; v_call: TRBV5-4
cdr3_aa: ASSTKAGGGKTQY; j_call: TRBJ2-5; v_call: TRBV27
cdr3_aa: ASSGPLRQGIQRPNTGELF; j_call: TRBJ2-2; v_call: TRBV10-1
cdr3_aa: ASSSRLGSSGTDTQY; j_call: TRBJ2-3; v_call: TRBV7-9
cdr3_aa: ASAGSVFEAF; j_call: TRBJ1-1; v_call: TRBV7-9
cdr3_aa: SVAGRVTYEQY; j_call: TRBJ2-7; v_call: TRBV29-1
cdr3_aa: ASSLLGQGTYEQY; j_call: TRBJ2-7; v_call: TRBV27
cdr3_aa: AWSVSGIVGELF; j_call: TRBJ2-2; v_call: TRBV30
cdr3_aa: ASSLSGAFGYGYT; j_call: TRBJ1-2; v_call: TRBV28
cdr3_aa: ASNPGRRGNEKLF; j_call: TRBJ1-4; v_call: TRBV19
cdr3_aa: ASSQGRGGNYEQY; j_call: TRBJ2-7; v_call: TRBV4-1